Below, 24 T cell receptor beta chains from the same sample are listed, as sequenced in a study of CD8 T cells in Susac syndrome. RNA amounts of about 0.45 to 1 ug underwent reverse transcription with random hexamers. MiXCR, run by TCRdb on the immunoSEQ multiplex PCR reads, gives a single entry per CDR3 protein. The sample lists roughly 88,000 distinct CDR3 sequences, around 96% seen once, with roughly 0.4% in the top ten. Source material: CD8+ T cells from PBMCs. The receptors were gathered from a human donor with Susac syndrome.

CDR3 sequence: CASSLAGGVSRTSDNEQFF. As DNA, the CDR3 is TGTGCCAGCAGCTTAGCAGGGGGGGTTTCGAGGACTAGTGATAATGAGCAGTTCTTC. The gene calls are TRBV7-2 and TRBJ2-1, with D possibly TRBD2 on 7 matching bases. There are 19 residues in the CDR3. In germline, CDR1 is SGHTA, CDR2 FQGNSA. With 0 bases removed from V and 7 bases from J, the gap between germline ends came to 25 bases.

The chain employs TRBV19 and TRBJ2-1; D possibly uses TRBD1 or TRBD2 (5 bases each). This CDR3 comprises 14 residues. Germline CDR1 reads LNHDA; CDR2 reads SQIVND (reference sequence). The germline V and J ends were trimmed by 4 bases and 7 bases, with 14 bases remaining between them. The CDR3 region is CASSKGSSGNEQFF. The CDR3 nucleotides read TGTGCCAGTAGTAAGGGGTCTTCGGGAAATGAGCAGTTCTTC.

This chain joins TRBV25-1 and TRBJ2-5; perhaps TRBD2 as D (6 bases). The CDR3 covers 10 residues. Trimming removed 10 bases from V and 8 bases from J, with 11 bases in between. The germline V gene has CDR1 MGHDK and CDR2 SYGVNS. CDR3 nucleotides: TGTGCCACCGACGCGGGAACCCAGTACTTC. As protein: CATDAGTQYF.

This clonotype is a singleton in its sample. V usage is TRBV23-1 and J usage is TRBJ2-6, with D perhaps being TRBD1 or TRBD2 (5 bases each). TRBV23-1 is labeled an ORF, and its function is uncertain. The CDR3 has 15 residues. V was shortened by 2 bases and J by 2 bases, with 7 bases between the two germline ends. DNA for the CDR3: TGCGCCAGCAGTCAAGGGGGAACTGGGGCCAACGTCCTGACTTTC. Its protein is CASSQGGTGANVLTF.

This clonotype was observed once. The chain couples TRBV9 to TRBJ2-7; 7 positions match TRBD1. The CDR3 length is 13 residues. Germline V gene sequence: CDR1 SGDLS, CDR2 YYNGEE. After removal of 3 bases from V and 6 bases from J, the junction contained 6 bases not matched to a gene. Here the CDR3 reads CASSAEPGGEQYF. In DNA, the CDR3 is TGTGCCAGCAGCGCCGAACCAGGGGGCGAGCAGTACTTC.

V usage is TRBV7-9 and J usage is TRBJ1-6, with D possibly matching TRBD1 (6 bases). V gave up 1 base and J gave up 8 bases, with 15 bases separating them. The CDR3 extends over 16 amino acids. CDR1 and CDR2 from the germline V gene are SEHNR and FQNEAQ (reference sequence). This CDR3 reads CASSLGHRARDSPLHF. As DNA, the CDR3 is TGTGCCAGCAGCTTAGGTCACAGGGCTCGGGATTCACCCCTCCACTTT.

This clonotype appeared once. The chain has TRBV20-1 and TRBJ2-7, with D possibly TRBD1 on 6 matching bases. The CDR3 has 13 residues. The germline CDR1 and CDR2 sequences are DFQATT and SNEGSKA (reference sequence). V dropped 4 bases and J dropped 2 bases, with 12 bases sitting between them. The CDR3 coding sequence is TGCAGTGCTACCCAGGGGCGGACCTACGAGCAGTACGTC. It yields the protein CSATQGRTYEQYV.

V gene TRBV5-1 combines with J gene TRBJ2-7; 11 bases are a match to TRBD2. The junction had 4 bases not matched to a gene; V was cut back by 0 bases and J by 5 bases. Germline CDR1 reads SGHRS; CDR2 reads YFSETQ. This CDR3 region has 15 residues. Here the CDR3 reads CASSLGGLAEDEQYV. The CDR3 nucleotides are TGCGCCAGCAGCTTGGGGGGACTAGCGGAGGACGAGCAGTACGTC.

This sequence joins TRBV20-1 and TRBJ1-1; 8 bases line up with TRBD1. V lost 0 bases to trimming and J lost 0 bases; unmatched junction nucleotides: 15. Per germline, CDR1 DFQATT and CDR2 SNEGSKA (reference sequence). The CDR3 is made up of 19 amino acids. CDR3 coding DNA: TGCAGTGCTAGAGATTTGTCAGGGACAGGCGGATTAATGAACACTGAAGCTTTCTTT. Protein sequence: CSARDLSGTGGLMNTEAFF.

The CDR3 DNA sequence: TGCAGCGTTGAAGATTGGCCCGGCCCAGATACGCAGTATTTT. Translation: CSVEDWPGPDTQYF. The V gene is TRBV29-1, the J gene TRBJ2-3, with D unresolved. V was pared by 0 bases and J by 4 bases, with 11 bases between. Per germline, CDR1 SQVTM and CDR2 ANQGSEA. This CDR3 is built from 14 residues.

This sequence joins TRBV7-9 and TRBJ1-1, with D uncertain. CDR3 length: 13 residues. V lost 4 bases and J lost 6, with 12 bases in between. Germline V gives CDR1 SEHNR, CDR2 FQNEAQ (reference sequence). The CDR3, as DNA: TGTGCCAGCAGCTCCAACCCCATTCCTGAAGCTTTCTTT. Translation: CASSSNPIPEAFF.

CDR3 nucleotide sequence: TGCAGTGCTAGAGATATCGACACCGGGGAGCTGTTTTTT. Protein sequence: CSARDIDTGELFF. The rearrangement links TRBV20-1 to TRBJ2-2; the D is unclear. V was trimmed by 0 bases and J by 3 bases, leaving 5 bases between them. CDR3 length equals 13 residues. Looked up from germline, CDR1 is DFQATT and CDR2 is SNEGSKA (reference sequence).

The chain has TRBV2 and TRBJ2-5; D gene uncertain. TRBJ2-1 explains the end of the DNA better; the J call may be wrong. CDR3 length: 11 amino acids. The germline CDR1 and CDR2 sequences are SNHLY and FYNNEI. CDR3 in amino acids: CASPNLAPQFF. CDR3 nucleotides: TGTGCCAGCCCTAACTTGGCTCCCCAGTTCTTC.

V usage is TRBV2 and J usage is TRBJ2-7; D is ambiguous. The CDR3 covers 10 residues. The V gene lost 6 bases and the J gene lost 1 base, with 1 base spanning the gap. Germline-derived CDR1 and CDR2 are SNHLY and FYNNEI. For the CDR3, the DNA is TGTGCCAGCAGATCCTACGAGCAGTACGTC. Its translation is CASRSYEQYV.

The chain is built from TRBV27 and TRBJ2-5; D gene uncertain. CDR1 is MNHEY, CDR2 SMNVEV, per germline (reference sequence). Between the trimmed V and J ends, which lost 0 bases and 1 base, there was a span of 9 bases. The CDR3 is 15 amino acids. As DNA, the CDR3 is TGTGCCAGCAGTTTATCTTGGAGCCTCCAAGAGACCCAGTACTTC. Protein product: CASSLSWSLQETQYF.

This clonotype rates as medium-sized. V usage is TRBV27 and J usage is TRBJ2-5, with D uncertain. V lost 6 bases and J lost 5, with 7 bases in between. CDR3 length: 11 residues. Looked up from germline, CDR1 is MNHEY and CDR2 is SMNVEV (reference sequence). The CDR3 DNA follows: TGTGCCAGCAGCTTAGGGGAGACCCAGTACTTC. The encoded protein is CASSLGETQYF.

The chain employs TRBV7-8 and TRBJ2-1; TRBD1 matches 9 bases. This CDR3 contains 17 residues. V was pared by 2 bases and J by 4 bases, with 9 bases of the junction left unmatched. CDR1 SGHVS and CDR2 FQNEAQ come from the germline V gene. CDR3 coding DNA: TGTGCCAGCAGCTTAAGCCCGGGACAGGGAACGTACAATGAGCAGTTCTTC. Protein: CASSLSPGQGTYNEQFF.

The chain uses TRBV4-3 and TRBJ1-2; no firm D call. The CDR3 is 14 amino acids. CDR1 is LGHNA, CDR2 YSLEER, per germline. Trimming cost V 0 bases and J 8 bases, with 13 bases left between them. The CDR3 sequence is CASSQDGTTGGYTF. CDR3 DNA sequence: TGCGCCAGCAGCCAAGATGGTACCACCGGCGGCTACACCTTC.

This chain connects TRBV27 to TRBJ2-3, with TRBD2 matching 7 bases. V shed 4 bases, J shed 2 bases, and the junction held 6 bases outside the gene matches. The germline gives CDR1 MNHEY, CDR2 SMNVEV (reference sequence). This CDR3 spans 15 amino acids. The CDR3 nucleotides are TGTGCCAGCAGTTCGGGGGGTAGAGCCACAGATACGCAGTATTTT. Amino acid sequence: CASSSGGRATDTQYF.

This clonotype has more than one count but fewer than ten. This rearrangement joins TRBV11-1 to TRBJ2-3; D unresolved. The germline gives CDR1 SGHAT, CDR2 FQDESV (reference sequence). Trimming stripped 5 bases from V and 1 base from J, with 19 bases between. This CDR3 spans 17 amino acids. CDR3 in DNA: TGTGCCAGCAGCCTAAGACCCGGATCGGGTCGCACAGATACGCAGTATTTT. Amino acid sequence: CASSLRPGSGRTDTQYF. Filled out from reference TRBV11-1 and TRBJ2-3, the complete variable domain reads EAEVAQSPRYKITEKSQAVAFWCDPISGHATLYWYRQILGQGPELLVQFQDESVVDDSQLPKDRFSAERLKGVDSTLKIQPAELGDSAMYLCASSLRPGSGRTDTQYFGPGTRLTVL.

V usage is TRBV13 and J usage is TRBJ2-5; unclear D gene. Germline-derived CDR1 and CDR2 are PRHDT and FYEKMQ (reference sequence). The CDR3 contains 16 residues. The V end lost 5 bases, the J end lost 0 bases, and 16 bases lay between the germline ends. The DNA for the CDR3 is TGTGCCAGCAGCCCCCGCCCGCTAGGGAACCAAGAGACCCAGTACTTC. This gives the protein CASSPRPLGNQETQYF.

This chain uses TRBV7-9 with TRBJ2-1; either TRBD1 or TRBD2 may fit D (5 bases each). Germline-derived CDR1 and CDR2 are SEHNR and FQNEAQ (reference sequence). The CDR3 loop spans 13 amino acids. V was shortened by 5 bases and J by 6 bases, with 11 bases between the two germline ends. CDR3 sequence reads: CASSPGRFNEQFF. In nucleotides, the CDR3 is TGTGCCAGCAGCCCGGGACGTTTCAATGAGCAGTTCTTC.

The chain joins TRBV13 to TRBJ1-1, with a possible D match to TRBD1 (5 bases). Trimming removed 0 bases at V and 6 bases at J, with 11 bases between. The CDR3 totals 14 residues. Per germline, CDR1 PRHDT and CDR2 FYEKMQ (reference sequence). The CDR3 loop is CASSLGVWGAEAFF. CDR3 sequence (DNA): TGTGCCAGCAGCTTAGGGGTGTGGGGGGCTGAAGCTTTCTTT.

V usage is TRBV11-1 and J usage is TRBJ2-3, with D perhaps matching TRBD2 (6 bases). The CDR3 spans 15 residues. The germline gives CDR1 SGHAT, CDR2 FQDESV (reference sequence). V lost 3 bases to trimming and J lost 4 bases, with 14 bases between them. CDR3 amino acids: CASSFPGGGPDTQYF. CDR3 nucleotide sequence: TGTGCCAGCAGCTTCCCTGGGGGAGGTCCAGATACGCAGTATTTT. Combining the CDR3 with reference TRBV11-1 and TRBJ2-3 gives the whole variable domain EAEVAQSPRYKITEKSQAVAFWCDPISGHATLYWYRQILGQGPELLVQFQDESVVDDSQLPKDRFSAERLKGVDSTLKIQPAELGDSAMYLCASSFPGGGPDTQYFGPGTRLTVL.